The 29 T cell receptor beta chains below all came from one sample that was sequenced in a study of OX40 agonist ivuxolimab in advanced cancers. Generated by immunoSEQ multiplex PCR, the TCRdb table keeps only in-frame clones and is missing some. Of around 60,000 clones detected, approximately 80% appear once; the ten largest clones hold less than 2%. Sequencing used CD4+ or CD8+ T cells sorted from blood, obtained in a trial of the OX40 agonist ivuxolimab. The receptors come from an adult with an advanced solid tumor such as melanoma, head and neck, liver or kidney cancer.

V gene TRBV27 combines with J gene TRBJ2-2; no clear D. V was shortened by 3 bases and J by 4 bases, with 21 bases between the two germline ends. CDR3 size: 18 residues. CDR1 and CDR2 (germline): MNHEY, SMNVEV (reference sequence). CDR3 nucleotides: TGTGCCAGCAGTTTTCTCGCCAGCCCCCCGCGCGGCACCGGGGAGCTGTTTTTT. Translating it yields CASSFLASPPRGTGELFF.

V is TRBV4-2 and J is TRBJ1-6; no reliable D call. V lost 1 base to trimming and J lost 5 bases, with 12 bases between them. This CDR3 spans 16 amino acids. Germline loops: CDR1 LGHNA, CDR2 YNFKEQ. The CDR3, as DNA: TGTGCCAGCAGCCAAGCCCGGGGATTTAATAATTCACCCCTCCACTTT. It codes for CASSQARGFNNSPLHF.

CDR3 region: CASSFGNTEAFF. The CDR3 coding sequence is TGTGCCAGCAGCTTCGGGAACACTGAAGCTTTCTTT. The chain combines TRBV7-9 with TRBJ1-1, with D unclear. The germline V and J ends were trimmed by 3 bases and 1 base, with 3 bases remaining between them. The CDR3 has 12 residues. CDR1 SEHNR and CDR2 FQNEAQ come from the germline V gene (reference sequence).

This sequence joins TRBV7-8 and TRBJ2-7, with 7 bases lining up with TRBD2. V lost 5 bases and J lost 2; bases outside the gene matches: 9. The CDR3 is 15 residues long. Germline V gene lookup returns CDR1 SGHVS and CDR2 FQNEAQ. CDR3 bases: TGTGCCAGCAGCCCACGGGGAGGGGTAACCTACGAGCAGTACGTC. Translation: CASSPRGGVTYEQYV.

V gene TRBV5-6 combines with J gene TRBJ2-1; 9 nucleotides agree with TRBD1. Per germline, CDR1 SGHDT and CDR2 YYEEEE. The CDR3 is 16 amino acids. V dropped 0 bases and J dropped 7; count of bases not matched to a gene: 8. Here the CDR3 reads CASSLDEGTGINEQFF. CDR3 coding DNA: TGTGCCAGCAGCTTGGACGAGGGGACAGGGATTAATGAGCAGTTCTTC.

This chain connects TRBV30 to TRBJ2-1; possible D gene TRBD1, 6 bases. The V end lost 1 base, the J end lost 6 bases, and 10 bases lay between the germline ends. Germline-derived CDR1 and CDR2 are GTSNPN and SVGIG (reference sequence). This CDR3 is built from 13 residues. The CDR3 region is CAWSAQGPNEQFF. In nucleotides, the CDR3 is TGTGCCTGGAGTGCACAGGGCCCCAATGAGCAGTTCTTC.

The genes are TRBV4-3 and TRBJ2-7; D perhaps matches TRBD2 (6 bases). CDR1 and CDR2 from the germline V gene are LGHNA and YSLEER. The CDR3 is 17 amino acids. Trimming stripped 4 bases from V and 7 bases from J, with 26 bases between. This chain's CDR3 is CASSPTLNVGRGAEQYF. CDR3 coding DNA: TGCGCCAGCAGCCCTACACTCAACGTGGGGCGGGGTGCGGAGCAGTACTTC.

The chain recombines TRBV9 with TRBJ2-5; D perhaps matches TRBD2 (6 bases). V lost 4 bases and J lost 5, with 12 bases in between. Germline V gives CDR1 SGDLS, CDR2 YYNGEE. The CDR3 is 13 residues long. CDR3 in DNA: TGTGCCAGCAGCCCGCGGGACGTCGAGACCCAGTACTTC. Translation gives CASSPRDVETQYF. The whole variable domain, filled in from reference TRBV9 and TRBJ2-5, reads DSGVTQTPKHLITATGQRVTLRCSPRSGDLSVYWYQQSLDQGLQFLIQYYNGEERAKGNILERFSAQQFPDLHSELNLSSLELGDSALYFCASSPRDVETQYFGPGTRLLVL.

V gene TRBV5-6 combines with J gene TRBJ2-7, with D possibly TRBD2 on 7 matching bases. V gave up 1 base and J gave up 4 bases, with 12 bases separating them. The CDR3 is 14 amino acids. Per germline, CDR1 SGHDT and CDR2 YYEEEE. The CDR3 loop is CASSLRGAEYEQYV. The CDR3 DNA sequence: TGTGCCAGCAGCTTGCGGGGGGCTGAGTACGAGCAGTACGTC.

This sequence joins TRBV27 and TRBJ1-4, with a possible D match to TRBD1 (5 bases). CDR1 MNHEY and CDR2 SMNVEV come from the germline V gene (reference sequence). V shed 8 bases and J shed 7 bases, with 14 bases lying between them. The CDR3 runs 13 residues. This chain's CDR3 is CASGTGGSEKLFF. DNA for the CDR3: TGTGCCAGCGGGACGGGGGGAAGTGAAAAACTGTTTTTT.

The CDR3: CATSRDYQPQHF. In DNA form, the CDR3 reads TGTGCCACCAGCAGAGACTATCAGCCCCAGCATTTT. V and J are TRBV15 and TRBJ1-5; D gene unclear. Trimming stripped 0 bases from V and 5 bases from J, with 2 bases between. Germline V gene lookup returns CDR1 LNHNV and CDR2 YYDKDF (reference sequence). This CDR3 is 12 amino acids long.

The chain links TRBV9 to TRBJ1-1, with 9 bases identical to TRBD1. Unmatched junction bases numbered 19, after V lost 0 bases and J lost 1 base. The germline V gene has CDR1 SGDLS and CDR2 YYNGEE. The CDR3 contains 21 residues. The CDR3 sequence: CASSVAPWTGTGFRGNTEAFF. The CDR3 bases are TGTGCCAGCAGCGTAGCTCCGTGGACGGGGACAGGGTTTAGAGGGAACACTGAAGCTTTCTTT. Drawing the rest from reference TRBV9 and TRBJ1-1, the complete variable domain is DSGVTQTPKHLITATGQRVTLRCSPRSGDLSVYWYQQSLDQGLQFLIQYYNGEERAKGNILERFSAQQFPDLHSELNLSSLELGDSALYFCASSVAPWTGTGFRGNTEAFFGQGTRLTVV.

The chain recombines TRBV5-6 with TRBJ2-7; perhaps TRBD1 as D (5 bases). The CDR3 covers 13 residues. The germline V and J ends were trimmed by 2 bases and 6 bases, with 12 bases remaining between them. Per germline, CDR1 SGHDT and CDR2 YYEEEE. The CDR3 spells CASSFGQGREQYF. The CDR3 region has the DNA TGTGCCAGCAGCTTTGGGCAGGGCCGCGAGCAGTACTTC.

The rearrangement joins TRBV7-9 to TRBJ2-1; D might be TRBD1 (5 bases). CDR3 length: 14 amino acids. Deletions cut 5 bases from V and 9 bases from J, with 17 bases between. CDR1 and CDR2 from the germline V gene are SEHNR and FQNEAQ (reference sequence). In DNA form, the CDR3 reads TGTGCCAGCAGCCCCCAGGGTGGTGAAGGTGAGCAGTTCTTC. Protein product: CASSPQGGEGEQFF.

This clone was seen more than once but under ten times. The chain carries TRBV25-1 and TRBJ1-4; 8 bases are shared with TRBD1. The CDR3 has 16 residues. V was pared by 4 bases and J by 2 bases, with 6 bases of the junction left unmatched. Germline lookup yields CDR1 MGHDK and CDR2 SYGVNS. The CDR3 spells CASSADRDGTNEKLFF. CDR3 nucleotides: TGTGCCAGCAGTGCGGACAGGGATGGCACTAATGAAAAACTGTTTTTT.

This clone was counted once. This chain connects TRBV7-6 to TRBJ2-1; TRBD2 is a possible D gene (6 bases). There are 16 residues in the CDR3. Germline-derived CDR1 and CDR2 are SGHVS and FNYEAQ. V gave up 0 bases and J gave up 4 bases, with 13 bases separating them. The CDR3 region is CASSLAVAETYNEQFF. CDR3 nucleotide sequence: TGTGCCAGCAGCTTAGCCGTAGCGGAAACTTACAATGAGCAGTTCTTC.

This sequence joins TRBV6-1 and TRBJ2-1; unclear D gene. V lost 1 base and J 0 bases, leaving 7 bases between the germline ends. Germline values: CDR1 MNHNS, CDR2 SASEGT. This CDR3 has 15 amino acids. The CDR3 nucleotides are TGTGCCAGCAGTGAAGGGCGGCCCTCCTACAATGAGCAGTTCTTC. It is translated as CASSEGRPSYNEQFF.

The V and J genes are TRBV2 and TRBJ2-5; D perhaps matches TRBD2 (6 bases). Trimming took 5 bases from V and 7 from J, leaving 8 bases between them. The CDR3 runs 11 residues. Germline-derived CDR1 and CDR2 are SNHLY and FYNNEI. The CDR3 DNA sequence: TGTGCCAGCAGTCTCGGGGGGACCCAGTACTTC. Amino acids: CASSLGGTQYF.

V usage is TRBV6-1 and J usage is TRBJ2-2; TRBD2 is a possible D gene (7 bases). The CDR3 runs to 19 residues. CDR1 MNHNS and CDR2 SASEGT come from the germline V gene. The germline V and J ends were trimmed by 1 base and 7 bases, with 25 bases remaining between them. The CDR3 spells CASSEEGLVWGGRDGELFF. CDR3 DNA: TGTGCCAGCAGTGAAGAAGGCCTTGTTTGGGGGGGGCGAGACGGGGAGCTGTTTTTT.

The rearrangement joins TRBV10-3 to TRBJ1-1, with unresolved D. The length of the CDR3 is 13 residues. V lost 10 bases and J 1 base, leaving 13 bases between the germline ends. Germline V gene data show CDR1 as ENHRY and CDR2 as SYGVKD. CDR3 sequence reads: CASSTKTNTEAFF. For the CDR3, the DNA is TGTGCCAGTTCGACGAAAACGAACACTGAAGCTTTCTTT.

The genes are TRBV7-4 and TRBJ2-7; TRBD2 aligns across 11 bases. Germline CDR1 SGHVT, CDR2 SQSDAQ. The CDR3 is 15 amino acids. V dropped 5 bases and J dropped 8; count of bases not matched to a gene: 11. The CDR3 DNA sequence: TGTGCCAGCAGCCCATCCGGGACTAGCGGACAGAAGCAGTACGTC. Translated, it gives CASSPSGTSGQKQYV.

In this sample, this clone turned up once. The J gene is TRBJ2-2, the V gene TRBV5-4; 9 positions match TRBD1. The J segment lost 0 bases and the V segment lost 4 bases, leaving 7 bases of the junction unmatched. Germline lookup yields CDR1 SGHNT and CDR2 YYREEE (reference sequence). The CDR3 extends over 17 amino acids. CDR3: CASSQDRGDSNTGELFF. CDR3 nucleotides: TGTGCCAGCAGCCAAGACAGGGGGGATTCGAACACCGGGGAGCTGTTTTTT.

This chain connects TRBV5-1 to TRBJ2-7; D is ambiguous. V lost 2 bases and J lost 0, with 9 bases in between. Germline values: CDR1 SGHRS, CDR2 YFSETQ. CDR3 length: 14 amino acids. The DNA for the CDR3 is TGCGCCAGCAGCTTCGGACCGTCCTCCTACGAGCAGTACTTC. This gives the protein CASSFGPSSYEQYF.

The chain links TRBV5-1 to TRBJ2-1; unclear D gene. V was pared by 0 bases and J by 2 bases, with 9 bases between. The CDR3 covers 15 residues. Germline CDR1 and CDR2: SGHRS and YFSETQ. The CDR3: CASSLAAATYNEQFF. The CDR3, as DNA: TGCGCCAGCAGCTTGGCTGCGGCTACCTACAATGAGCAGTTCTTC.

CDR3 sequence (DNA): TGCGCCAGCAGCCCCTGGAAAACAGGTGCCACTGAAGCTTTCTTT. Translating it yields CASSPWKTGATEAFF. The chain is built from TRBV5-1 and TRBJ1-1, with D perhaps matching TRBD1 (5 bases). Germline V CDR1 and CDR2: SGHRS, YFSETQ. The CDR3 extends over 15 amino acids. Trimming left V 4 bases short and J 4 bases short, with 17 bases between.

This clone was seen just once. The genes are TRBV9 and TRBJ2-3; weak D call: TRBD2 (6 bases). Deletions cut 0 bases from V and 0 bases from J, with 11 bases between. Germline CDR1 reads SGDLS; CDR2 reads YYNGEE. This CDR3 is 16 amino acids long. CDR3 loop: CASSVGSGASTDTQYF. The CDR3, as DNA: TGTGCCAGCAGCGTAGGTAGCGGAGCTAGCACAGATACGCAGTATTTT.

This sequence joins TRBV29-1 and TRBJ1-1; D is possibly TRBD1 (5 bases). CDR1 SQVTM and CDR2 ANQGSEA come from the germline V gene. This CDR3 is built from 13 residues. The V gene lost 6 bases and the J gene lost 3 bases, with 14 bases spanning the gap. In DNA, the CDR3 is TGCAGCGTGGCCCTCCGGGGGGACACTGAAGCTTTCTTT. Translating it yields CSVALRGDTEAFF.

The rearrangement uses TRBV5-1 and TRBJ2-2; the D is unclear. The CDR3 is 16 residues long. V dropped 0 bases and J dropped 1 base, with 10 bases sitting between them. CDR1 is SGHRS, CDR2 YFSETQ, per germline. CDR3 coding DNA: TGCGCCAGCAGCTTGGCAAATCCTATGAACACCGGGGAGCTGTTTTTT. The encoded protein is CASSLANPMNTGELFF.

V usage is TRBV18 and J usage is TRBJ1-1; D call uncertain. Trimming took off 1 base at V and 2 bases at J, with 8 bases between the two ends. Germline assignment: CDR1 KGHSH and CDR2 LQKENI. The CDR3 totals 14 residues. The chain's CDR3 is CASSPREGNTEAFF. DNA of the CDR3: TGTGCCAGCTCACCACGTGAGGGAAACACTGAAGCTTTCTTT.